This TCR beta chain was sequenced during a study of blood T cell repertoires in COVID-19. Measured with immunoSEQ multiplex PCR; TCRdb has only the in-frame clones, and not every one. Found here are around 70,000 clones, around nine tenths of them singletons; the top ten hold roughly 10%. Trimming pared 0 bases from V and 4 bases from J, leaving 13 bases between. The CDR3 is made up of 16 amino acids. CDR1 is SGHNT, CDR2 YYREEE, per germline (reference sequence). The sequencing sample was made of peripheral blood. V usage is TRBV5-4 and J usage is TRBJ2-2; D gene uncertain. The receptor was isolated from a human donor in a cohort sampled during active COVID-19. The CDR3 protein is CASSLVGLPGTGELFF. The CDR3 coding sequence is TGTGCCAGCAGCTTGGTTGGCCTGCCGGGCACCGGGGAGCTGTTTTTT.